This TCR beta chain emerged from a study of T cells expressing NK-cell markers (dated by TCRdb to about 2020). About the full investigation: Three sorted T-cell subsets (CD3+CD56+NKG2C+, CD3+CD56+NKG2C- and CD3+CD56-NKG2C+) from fewer than 10 donors had their TCR beta-chain repertoires profiled. Seven of the eight sequenced donors were HCMV-seropositive and one was HCMV-seronegative. Randomly selected healthy volunteers, three men and five women, were used as the eight sequenced donors. Sequencing of the libraries produced 2 x 150 bp reads on Illumina HiSeq 2000/2500, MiSeq or NextSeq. Study-wide conclusions, independent of this receptor: Whether the expanded NKG2C-expressing T cell clones were specific for HCMV antigens remained unclear. Those dominant clonotypes were again the most abundant among CD3+CD56-NKG2C+ cells in four donors, at about 28.3-60.1%. In roughly 6 donors, the dominant CD3+CD56+NKG2C+ clonotypes were found to rank among the top 10 CD8+ clonotypes and to make up 1.0-7.0% of CD8+ T cells.

For this clonotype: There is no known antigen for this receptor.

To determine HCMV serostatus, a commercial ELISA kit was used to detect HCMV-specific IgG in serum. Peripheral blood mononuclear cells were isolated from blood by Ficoll density gradient centrifugation. The listed sequencing device is Illumina HiSeq 2000. TCR beta cDNA libraries were made by 5'RACE template switching that added a universal primer site and unique molecular identifiers. Synthesis of cDNA was primed from the TCR beta constant segment and was followed by two consecutive PCR amplification steps. Per the source publication's procedure: MIGEC was used to demultiplex reads and group reads by UMI, and MiTCR was used to assemble and quantify clonotypes. To exclude erroneous sequences, only TCR cDNA sequences supported by at least two reads were retained. The tcR package was used for downstream repertoire analysis, and clonotypes were matched across fractions by CDR3 nucleotide sequence plus V segment. VDJmatch was used to annotate antigen specificity against VDJdb, with one amino acid substitution in CDR3 allowed. One entry per CDR3 protein sequence results from the TCRdb reprocessing of the reads, with DNA left out. For this entry, the V and J calls and clone size follow TCRdb and not the study's own pipeline. This sample's table carries about 390,000 distinct CDR3 sequences. The top ten clonotypes cover about 10% of the sample.

CDR3 length: 15 amino acids, cysteine to phenylalanine. Only the protein is available. CDR1 MGHDK and CDR2 SYGVNS were looked up in the germline V gene. This receptor chain uses TRBV25-1 and TRBJ2-1. Sequencing input: blood T cells: a sorted CD56 or NKG2C T cell subset, CD4+ or CD8+ T cells, or bulk PBMC T cells (not recorded which). The clonotype originates from a woman between 45 and 60 years old in good health. Donor details come from another sample of the same person, matched by shared clones. The CDR3 region has the sequence CASSELGSSYNEQFF.